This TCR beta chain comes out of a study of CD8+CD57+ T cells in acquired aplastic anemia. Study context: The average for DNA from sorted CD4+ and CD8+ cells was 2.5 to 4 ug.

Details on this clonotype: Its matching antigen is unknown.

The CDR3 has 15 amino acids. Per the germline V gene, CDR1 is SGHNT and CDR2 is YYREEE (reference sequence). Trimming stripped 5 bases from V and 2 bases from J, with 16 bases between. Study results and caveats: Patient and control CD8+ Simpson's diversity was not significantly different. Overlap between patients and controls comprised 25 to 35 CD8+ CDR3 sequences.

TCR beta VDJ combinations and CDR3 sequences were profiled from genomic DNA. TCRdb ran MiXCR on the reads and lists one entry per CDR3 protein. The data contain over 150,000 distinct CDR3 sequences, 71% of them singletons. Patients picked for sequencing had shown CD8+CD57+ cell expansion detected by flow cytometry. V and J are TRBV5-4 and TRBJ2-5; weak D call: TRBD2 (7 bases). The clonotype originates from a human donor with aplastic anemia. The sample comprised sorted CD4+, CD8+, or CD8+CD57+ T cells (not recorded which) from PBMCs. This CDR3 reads CASRPGEGPQETQYF. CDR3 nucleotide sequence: TGTGCCAGCAGACCAGGGGAGGGTCCTCAAGAGACCCAGTACTTC.